This T cell receptor (beta chain) was observed in a study of cytomegalovirus exposure and HLA in healthy donors. This CDR3 spans 16 amino acids. V was shortened by 4 bases and J by 1 base, with 15 bases between the two germline ends. Germline V lookup: CDR1 SGDLS, CDR2 YYNGEE. A remark on this clone: Antigen specificity is unknown.

Overall study results and limits: TCR beta chains numbering roughly 150 were designated cytomegalovirus-associated.

60 Vbeta and 13 Jbeta primers were used in PCR. The assay was immunoSEQ multiplex PCR, and TCRdb's table has in-frame clones only and misses some. Its table lists around 60,000 clones. V and J are TRBV9 and TRBJ1-3, with D possibly matching TRBD1 (5 bases). This receptor was obtained from a woman between 18 and 29 years old in good health and CMV-seronegative. Material: PBMCs. The DNA for the CDR3 is TGTGCCAGCAGCAACCAGGGAGGTGGATCTGGAAACACCATATATTTT. Protein product: CASSNQGGGSGNTIYF.